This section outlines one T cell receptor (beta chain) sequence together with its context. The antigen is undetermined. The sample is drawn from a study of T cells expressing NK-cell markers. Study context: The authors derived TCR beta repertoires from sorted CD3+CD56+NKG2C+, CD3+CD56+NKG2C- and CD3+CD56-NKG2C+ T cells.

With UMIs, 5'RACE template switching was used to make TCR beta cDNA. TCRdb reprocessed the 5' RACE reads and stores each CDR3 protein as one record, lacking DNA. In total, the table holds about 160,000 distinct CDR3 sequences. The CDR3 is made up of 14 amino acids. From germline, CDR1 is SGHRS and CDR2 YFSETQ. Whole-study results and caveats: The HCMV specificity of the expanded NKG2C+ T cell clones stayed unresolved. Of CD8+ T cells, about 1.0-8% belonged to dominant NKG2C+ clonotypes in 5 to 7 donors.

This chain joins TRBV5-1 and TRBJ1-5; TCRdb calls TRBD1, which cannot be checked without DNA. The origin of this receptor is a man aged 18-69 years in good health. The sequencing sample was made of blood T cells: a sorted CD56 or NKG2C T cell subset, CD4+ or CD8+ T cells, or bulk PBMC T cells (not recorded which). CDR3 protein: CASSLHRGGQPQHF.